The clone carrying this T cell receptor beta chain was detected only a few times. Its matching antigen is unknown. These data are taken from a study of beta chain features in type 1 diabetes. The study, taken as a whole, reports: Across patients, naive, central memory and Treg TCRB repertoires exhibited apparently greater similarity than was observed across healthy donors.

Since all of the isolated RNA was reverse transcribed, expressed TCRB transcripts were what got sequenced. The repertoire was sequenced with immunoSEQ multiplex PCR; TCRdb's copy has only in-frame clones and lacks some. The table has over 65,000 clones, roughly 34% seen once; the top ten hold over 0.4%. The receptor was isolated from a woman aged 18-29 years in good health. The sample taken for sequencing was stem cell memory CD4+ T cells from blood.

Here the CDR3 DNA reads TGCGCCAGCAGCTTTGGGACAGCAACTAGCACAGATACGCAGTATTTT. Protein sequence: CASSFGTATSTDTQYF. The V and J genes are TRBV5-1 and TRBJ2-3, with 7 bases fitting TRBD1. This CDR3 is 16 amino acids long. J gave up 0 bases and V 2 bases, and 6 bases lay outside the gene matches. In germline, CDR1 is SGHRS, CDR2 YFSETQ.